This T cell receptor beta chain was found in a study of CD8+CD57+ T cells in acquired aplastic anemia. Study in general: Roughly 3 ug was the average amount of DNA from sorted CD4+ and CD8+ cells.

This clonotype was detected only once. Antigen unknown. Study-level points and caveats: Overlap between patients and controls comprised 25 to 30 CD8+ CDR3 sequences.

Sequencing was done on patients that had shown CD8+CD57+ cell expansion by flow cytometry. Severe acquired aplastic anemia was present in every patient. By the time of blood sampling, patients had still received no therapy. With 6 bases clipped from V and 4 bases from J, the junction kept 4 bases outside the gene matches. Germline V gene sequence: CDR1 WSHSY, CDR2 SAAADI. CDR3 length equals 13 residues. Using genomic DNA as the template, TCR beta VDJ and CDR3 profiling was carried out. TCRdb reprocessed the reads via MiXCR and lists one record per CDR3 protein. The sample consists of about 150,000 distinct CDR3 sequences, roughly 49% of them appearing once.

The receptor's source is a human donor with aplastic anemia. The genes are TRBV10-2 and TRBJ2-5; the match to TRBD1 covers 8 bases. The material sequenced was sorted CD4+, CD8+, or CD8+CD57+ T cells (not recorded which) from PBMCs. CDR3 DNA sequence: TGCGCCAGCAGCGGACAGGGTGGAGAGACCCAGTACTTC. This codes for CASSGQGGETQYF.